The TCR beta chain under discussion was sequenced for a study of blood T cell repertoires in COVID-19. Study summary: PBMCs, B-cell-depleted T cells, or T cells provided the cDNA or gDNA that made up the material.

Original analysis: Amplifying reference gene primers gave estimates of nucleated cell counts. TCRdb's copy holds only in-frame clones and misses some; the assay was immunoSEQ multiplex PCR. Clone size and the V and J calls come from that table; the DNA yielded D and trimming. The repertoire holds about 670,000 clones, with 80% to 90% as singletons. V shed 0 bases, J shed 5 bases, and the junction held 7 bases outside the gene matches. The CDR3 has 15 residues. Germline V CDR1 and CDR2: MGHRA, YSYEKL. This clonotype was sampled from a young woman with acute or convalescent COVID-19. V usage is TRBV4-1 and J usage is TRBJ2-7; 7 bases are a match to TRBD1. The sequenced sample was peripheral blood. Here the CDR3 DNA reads TGCGCCAGCAGCCAAGACCCCGACAGGGTCAACGAGCAGTACTTC. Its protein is CASSQDPDRVNEQYF.